The table lists the clone carrying this T cell receptor (beta chain) with many counts. Its specificity is not known. These data originate in a study of regulatory T cells in long-lasting Graves disease. Whole-study findings and limits: TCR diversity in persistent Graves' patients was below that of newly diagnosed ones. Between persistent patients, 2,500 to 3,500 public clonotypes were shared, exceeding the approximately 990 shared between new patients.

This sample's time point: persistent/refractory GD, antithyroid drugs over 5 years with positive TRAb. Construction of the TCR library relied on RNA isolated from PBMCs. Investigators prepared the TCR beta libraries by applying iRepertoire HTBI primers and Arm-PCR of CDR3 regions. TCRdb reanalysed the multiplex PCR reads using MiXCR and keeps one entry per CDR3 protein. Altogether some 370,000 distinct CDR3 sequences are present, around 21% being singletons, with the ten largest covering roughly 20%. The source is a female donor with Graves disease. The sample in question was peripheral blood mononuclear cells (PBMCs), obtained when the disease was refractory, from a patient treated with antithyroid drugs.

The CDR3 loop reads CASSEYRTYEQYF. The DNA of the CDR3 is TGTGCCAGCAGTGAGTACAGAACCTACGAGCAGTACTTC. V gene TRBV2 combines with J gene TRBJ2-7; no clear D gene. The CDR3 spans 13 residues. Germline loops: CDR1 SNHLY, CDR2 FYNNEI. V dropped 3 bases and J dropped 2 bases, with 8 bases sitting between them.